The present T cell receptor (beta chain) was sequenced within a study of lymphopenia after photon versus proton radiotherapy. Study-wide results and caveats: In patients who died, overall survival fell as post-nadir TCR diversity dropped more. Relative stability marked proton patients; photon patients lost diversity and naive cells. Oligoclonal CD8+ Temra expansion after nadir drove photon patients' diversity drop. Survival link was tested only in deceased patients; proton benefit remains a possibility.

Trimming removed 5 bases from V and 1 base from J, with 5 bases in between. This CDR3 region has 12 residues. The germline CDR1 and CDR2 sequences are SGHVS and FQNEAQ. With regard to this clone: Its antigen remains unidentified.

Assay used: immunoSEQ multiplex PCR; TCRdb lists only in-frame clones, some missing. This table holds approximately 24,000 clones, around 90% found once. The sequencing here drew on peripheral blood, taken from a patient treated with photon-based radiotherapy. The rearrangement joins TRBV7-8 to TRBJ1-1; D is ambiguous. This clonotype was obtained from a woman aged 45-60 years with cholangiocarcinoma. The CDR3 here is CASSPRNTEAFF. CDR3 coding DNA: TGTGCCAGCAGCCCACGGAACACTGAAGCTTTCTTT.